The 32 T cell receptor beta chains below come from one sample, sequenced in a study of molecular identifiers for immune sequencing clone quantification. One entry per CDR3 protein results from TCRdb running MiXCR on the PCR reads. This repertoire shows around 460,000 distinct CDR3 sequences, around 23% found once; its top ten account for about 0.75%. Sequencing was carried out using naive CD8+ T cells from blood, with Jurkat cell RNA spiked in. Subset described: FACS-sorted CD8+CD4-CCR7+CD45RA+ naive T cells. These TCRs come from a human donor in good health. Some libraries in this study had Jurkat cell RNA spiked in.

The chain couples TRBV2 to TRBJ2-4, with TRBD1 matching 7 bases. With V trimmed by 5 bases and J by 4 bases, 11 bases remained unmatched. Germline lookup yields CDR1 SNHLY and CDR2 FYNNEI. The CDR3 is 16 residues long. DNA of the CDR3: TGTGCCAGCAGTCTCGACGGACAGGCTATTAAAAACATTCAGTACTTC. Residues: CASSLDGQAIKNIQYF.

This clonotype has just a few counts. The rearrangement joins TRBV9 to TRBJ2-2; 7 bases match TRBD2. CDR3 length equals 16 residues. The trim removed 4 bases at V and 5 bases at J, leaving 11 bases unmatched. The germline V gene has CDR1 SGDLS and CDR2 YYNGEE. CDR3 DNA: TGTGCCAGCAGCCCGGATGGGGGGGTGTATACCGGGGAGCTGTTTTTT. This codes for CASSPDGGVYTGELFF.

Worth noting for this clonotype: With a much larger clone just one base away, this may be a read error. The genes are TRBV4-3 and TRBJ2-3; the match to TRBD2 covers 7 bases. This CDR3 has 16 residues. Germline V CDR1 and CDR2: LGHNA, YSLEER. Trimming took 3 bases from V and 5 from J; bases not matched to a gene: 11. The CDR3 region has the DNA TGCGCCAGCAGCCATGATGGGGCGGGAGTGAAAGATACGCAGTATTTT. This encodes CASSHDGAGVKDTQYF.

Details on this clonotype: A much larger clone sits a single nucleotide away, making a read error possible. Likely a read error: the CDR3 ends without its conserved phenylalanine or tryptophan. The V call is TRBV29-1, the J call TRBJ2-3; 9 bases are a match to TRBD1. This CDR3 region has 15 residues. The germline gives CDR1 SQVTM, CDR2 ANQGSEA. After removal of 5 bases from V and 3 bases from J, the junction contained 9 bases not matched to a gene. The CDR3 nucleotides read TGCAGCGTTCGAGGGGGACAGGGTTTAACAGATACGCAGTATTAT. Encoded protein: CSVRGGQGLTDTQYY.

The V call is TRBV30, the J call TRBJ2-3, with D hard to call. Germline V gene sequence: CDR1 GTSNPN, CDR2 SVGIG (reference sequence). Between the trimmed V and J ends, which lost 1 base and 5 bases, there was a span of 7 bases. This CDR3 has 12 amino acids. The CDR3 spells CAWSEGGDTQYF. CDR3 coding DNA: TGTGCCTGGAGTGAAGGTGGAGATACGCAGTATTTT.

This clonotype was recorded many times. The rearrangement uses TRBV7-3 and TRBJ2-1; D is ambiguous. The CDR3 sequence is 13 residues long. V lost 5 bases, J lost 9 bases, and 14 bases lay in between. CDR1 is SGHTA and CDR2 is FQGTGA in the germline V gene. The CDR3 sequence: CASSPGGGIEQFF. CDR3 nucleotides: TGTGCCAGCAGCCCGGGCGGCGGAATTGAGCAGTTCTTC.

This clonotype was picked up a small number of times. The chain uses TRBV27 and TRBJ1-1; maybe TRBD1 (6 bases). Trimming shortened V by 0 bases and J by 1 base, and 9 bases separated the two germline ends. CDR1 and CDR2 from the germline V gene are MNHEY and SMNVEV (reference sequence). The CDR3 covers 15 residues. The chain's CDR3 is CASSLSGTPNTEAFF. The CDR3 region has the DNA TGTGCCAGCAGTTTATCGGGGACACCGAACACTGAAGCTTTCTTT.

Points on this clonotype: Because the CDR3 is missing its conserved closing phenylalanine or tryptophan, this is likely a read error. The CDR3 region is CAWRKVVNTGELFS. DNA of the CDR3: TGTGCCTGGAGAAAGGTAGTGAACACCGGGGAGCTGTTTTCT. The rearrangement links TRBV30 to TRBJ2-2; D unclear. V was cut by 3 bases and J by 1 base, with 9 bases left in between. The V gene's germline CDR1 is GTSNPN and CDR2 SVGIG (reference sequence). The length of the CDR3 is 14 residues.

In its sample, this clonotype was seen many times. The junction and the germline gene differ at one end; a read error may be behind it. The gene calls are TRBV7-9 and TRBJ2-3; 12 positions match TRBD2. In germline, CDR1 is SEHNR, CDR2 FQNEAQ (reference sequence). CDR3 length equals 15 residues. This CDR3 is CASSLAGGEADTQYF. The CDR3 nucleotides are TGTGCCAGCAGCCTAGCGGGAGGGGAAGCAGATACGCAGTATTTT.

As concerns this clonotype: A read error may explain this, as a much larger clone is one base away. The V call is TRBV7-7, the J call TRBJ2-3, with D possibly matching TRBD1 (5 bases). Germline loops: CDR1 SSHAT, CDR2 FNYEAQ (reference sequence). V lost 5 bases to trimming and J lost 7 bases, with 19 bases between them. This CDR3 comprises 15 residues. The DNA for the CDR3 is TGTGCCAGCAGCACGGGCCCAGGAGCAGGGTATACGCAGTATTTT. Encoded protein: CASSTGPGAGYTQYF.

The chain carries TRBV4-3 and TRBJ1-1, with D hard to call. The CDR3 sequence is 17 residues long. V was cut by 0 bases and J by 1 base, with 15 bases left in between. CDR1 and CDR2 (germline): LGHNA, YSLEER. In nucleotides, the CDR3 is TGCGCCAGCAGCCAAGATCGGTCTTCTTTTTGGAACACTGAAGCTTTCTTT. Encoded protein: CASSQDRSSFWNTEAFF.

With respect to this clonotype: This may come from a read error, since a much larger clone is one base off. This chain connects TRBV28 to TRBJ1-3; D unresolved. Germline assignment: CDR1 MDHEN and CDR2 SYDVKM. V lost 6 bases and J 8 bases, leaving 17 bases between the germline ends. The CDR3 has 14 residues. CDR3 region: CASSPRGPAYTIYF. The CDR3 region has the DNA TGTGCCAGCAGCCCTCGGGGTCCTGCGTACACCATATATTTT.

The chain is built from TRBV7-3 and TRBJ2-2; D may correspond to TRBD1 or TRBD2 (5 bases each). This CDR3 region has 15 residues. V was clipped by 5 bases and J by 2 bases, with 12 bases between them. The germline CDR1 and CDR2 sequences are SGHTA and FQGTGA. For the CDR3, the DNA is TGTGCCAGCAGCAAGGGACCCAGCAACACCGGGGAGCTGTTTTTT. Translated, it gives CASSKGPSNTGELFF. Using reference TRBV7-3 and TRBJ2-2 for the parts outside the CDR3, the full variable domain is GAGVSQTPSNKVTEKGKYVELRCDPISGHTALYWYRQSLGQGPEFLIYFQGTGAADDSGLPNDRFFAVRPEGSVSTLKIQRTERGDSAVYLCASSKGPSNTGELFFGEGSRLTVL.

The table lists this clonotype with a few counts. The CDR3 region has the DNA TGTGCCAGCACCCCAGAGGGGCGGGAAGAGACCCAGTACTTC. It encodes CASTPEGREETQYF. This rearrangement joins TRBV9 to TRBJ2-5; either TRBD1 or TRBD2 may supply D (5 bases each). Trimming took 6 bases from V and 3 from J, leaving 15 bases between them. The CDR3 runs 14 residues. CDR1 is SGDLS, CDR2 YYNGEE, per germline.

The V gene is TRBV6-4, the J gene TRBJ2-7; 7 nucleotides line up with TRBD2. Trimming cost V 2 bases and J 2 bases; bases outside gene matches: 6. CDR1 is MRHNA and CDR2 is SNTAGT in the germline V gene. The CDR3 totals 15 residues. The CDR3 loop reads CASSDRLAVTYEQYF. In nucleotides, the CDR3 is TGTGCCAGCAGTGACCGTCTAGCGGTGACCTACGAGCAGTACTTC.

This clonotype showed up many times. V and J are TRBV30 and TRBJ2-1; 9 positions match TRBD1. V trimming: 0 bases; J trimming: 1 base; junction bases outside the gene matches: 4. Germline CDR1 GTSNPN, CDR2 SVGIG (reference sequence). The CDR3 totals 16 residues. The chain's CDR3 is CAWSVRTGVSYNEQFF. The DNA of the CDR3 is TGTGCCTGGAGTGTCCGGACAGGGGTGTCCTACAATGAGCAGTTCTTC.

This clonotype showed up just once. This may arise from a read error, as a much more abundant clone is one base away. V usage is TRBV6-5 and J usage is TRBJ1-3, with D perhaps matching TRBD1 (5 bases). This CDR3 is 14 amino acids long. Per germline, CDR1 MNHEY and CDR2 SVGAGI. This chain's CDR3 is CASSYGGSGNTMYF. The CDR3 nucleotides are TGTGCCAGCAGTTATGGGGGGTCTGGAAACACCATGTATTTT.

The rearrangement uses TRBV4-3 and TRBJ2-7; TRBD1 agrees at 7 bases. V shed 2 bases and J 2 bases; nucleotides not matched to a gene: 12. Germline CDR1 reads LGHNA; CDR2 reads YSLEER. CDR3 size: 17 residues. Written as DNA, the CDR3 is TGCGCCAGCAGCCAACTTGGTGGGGTACAGGGGACCTACGAGCAGTACTTC. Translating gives CASSQLGGVQGTYEQYF.

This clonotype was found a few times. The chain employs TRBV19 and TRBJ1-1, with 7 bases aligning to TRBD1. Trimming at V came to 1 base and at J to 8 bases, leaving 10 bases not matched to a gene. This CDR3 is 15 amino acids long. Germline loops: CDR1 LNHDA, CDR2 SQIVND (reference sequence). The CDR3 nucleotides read TGTGCCAGTAGTATAGGTCTCGGCAGGGGGGCAGAAGCTTTCTTT. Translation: CASSIGLGRGAEAFF.

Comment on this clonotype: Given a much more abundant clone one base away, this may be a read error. The CDR3, as DNA: TGTGCCAGCGGAAAAGGACAGTATAGCAATCGGCCCCAGCATTTT. This encodes CASGKGQYSNRPQHF. The chain carries TRBV6-6 and TRBJ1-5; TRBD1 might be the D (6 bases). This CDR3 has 15 residues. The V gene's germline CDR1 is MNHNY and CDR2 SVGAGI (reference sequence).

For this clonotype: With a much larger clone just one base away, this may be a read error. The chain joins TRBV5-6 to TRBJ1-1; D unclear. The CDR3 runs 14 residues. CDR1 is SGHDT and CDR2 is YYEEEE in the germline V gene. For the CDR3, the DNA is TGTGCCTGCAGCTTGGTAGGAGAGTACACTGAAGCTTTCTTT. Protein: CACSLVGEYTEAFF.

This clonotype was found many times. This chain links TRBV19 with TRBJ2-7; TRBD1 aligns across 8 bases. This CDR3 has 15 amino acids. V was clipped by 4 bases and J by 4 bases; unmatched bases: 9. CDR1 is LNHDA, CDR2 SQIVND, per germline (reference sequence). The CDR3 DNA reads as TGTGCCAGTAGTAAAGGACAGGGTTTAAGTTACGAGCAGTACTTC. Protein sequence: CASSKGQGLSYEQYF.

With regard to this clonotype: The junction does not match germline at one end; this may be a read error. As DNA, the CDR3 is TGTGCCAGCAGCCGAGGCCCTGGGGGCCAAGCGACCCAGTACTTC. Its protein is CASSRGPGGQATQYF. The rearrangement joins TRBV7-2 to TRBJ2-5; a possible D gene is TRBD1 (6 bases). Germline lookup yields CDR1 SGHTA and CDR2 FQGNSA. This CDR3 contains 15 residues.

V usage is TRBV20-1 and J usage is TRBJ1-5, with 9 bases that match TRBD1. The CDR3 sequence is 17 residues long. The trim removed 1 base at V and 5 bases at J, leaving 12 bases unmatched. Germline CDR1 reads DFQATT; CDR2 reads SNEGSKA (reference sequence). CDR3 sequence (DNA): TGCAGTGCTAGAGTGCGAGGGGGGGACAGGGTTTATCAGCCCCAGCATTTT. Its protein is CSARVRGGDRVYQPQHF.

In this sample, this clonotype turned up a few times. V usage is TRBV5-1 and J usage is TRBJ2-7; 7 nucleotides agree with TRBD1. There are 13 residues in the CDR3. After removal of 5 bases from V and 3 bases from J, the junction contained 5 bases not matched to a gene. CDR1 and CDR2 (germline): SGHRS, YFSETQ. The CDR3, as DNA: TGCGCCAGCAGATGGCAGGGGGACTACGAGCAGTACTTC. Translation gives CASRWQGDYEQYF.

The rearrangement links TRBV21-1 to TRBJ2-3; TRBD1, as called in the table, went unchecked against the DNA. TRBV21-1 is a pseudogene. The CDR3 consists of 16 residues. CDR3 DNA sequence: TGTGCCAGCAGCAAATGGGGCAAACCAAGCACAGATACGCAGTATTTT. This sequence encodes CASSKWGKPSTDTQYF.

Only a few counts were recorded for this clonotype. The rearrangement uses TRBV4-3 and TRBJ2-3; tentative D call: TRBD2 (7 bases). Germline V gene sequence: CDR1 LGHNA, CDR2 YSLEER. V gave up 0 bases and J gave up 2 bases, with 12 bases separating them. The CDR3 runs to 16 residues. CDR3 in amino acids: CASSQDRGAFTDTQYF. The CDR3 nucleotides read TGCGCCAGCAGCCAAGATCGGGGGGCTTTCACAGATACGCAGTATTTT.

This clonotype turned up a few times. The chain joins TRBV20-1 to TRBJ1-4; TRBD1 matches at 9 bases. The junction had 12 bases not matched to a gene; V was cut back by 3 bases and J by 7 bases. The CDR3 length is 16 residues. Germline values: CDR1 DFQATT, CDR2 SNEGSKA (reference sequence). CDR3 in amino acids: CSARATPGQGIEKLFF. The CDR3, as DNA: TGCAGTGCTAGGGCTACTCCGGGACAGGGTATTGAAAAACTGTTTTTT.

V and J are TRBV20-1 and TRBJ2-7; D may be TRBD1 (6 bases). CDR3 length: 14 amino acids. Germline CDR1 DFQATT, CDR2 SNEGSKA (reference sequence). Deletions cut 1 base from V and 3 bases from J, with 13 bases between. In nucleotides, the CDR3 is TGCAGTGCTAGAGTGGCAGGGGATGGCTACGAGCAGTACTTC. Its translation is CSARVAGDGYEQYF.

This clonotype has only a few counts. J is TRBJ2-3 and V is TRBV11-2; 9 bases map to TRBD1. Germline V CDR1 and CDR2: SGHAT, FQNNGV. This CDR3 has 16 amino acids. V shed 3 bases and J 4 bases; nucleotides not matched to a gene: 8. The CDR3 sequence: CASSFSGTGTADTQYF. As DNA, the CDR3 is TGTGCCAGCAGCTTCTCCGGGACAGGGACGGCAGATACGCAGTATTTT.

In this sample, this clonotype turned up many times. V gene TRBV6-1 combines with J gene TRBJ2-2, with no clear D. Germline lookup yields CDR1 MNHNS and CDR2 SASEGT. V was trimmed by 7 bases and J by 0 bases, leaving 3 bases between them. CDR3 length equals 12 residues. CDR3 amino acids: CASITNTGELFF. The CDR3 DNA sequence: TGTGCCAGCATTACGAACACCGGGGAGCTGTTTTTT.

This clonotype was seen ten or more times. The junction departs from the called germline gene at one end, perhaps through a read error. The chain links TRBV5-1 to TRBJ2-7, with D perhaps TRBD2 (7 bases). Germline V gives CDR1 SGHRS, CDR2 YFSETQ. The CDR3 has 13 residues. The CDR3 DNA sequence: TGTGCCAGCAGCCTGGGAGGGGGTGGCGAGCAGTACTTC. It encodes CASSLGGGGEQYF.